The text below deals with one TCR beta chain. Clones were read by immunoSEQ multiplex PCR, and TCRdb kept only the in-frame ones, dropping some. Here the sample spans 30,000 to 35,000 clones, approximately 90% being singletons. This CDR3 is 13 amino acids long. J lost 5 bases, V lost 6 bases, and 4 bases had no gene match. Per the germline V gene, CDR1 is KGHSH and CDR2 is LQKENI. This sample is drawn from a study of T cell changes during pregnancy in multiple sclerosis. The sequence was collected from a female donor with multiple sclerosis, enrolled in a pregnancy study. The rearrangement links TRBV18 to TRBJ1-2; TRBD1 matches at 9 bases. Sequenced material: CD8+ T cells from peripheral blood mononuclear cells, taken before pregnancy. The CDR3 nucleotides are TGTGCCAGCTCCCTCGACAGGGGGTATGGCTACACCTTC. Protein sequence: CASSLDRGYGYTF.